This T cell receptor (beta chain) was obtained from a study of shared clonotypes between healthy human individuals. The CDR3 spans 13 residues. V lost 1 base, J lost 6 bases, and 9 bases lay in between. The V gene's germline CDR1 is SNHLY and CDR2 FYNNEI. Clones were sequenced by immunoSEQ multiplex PCR, and TCRdb holds only the in-frame ones, with some missing. The repertoire holds a few million clones, with roughly 90% as singletons. This sequence joins TRBV2 and TRBJ1-1; D remains ambiguous. The TCR sequence derives from a man younger than 35 in good health. Some clones in this sample may be carry-over from other donors' samples. Source material: naive CD4+ T cells from PBMCs. Subset indicated: CD45RA+ positively selected. The CDR3 region has the DNA TGTGCCAGCAGTGAAGGGACGGCTGCTGAAGCTTTCTTT. This translates into CASSEGTAAEAFF.